These 15 T cell receptor beta chains originate from one sample sequenced in a study of vaccination and CD4 T cells after COVID-19. Cultured CD4+ T cells had their DNA profiled by the Oncomine TCR Beta short-read assay. TCRdb re-called the PCR reads through MiXCR, storing one row per CDR3 protein. Of roughly 14,000 distinct CDR3 sequences in the sample, about 67% are singletons; the top ten hold around a sixth. These receptors' targets are unknown. Treatment here: roughly 10-day PBMC culture with coronavirus spike peptide pools or control peptides (ViraFEST assay). The sequencing input was CD4+ T cells from blood, cultured in vitro. These receptors were obtained from a human donor who had recovered from COVID-19.

DNA of the CDR3: TGCAGTGCTAGAATAGCGGGAGGGACCTACGAGCAGTACTTC. It is translated as CSARIAGGTYEQYF. V and J are TRBV20-1 and TRBJ2-7; 11 nucleotides agree with TRBD2. Germline CDR1 reads DFQATT; CDR2 reads SNEGSKA (reference sequence). The CDR3 spans 14 residues. V was pared by 2 bases and J by 2 bases, with 2 bases of the junction left unmatched.

The V gene is TRBV7-2, the J gene TRBJ2-1, with 14 bases that match TRBD2. Germline V lookup: CDR1 SGHTA, CDR2 FQGNSA. J was trimmed by 4 bases and V by 4 bases; bases with no gene match: 6. This CDR3 is 17 amino acids long. CDR3: CASSSRLAGGRYNEQFF. The CDR3 coding sequence is TGTGCCAGCAGCTCCAGACTAGCGGGAGGGCGGTACAATGAGCAGTTCTTC.

The chain carries TRBV6-5 and TRBJ1-2, with no clear D. The CDR3 sequence is 14 residues long. Germline CDR1 and CDR2: MNHEY and SVGAGI. V was clipped by 4 bases and J by 7 bases, with 16 bases between them. The CDR3 protein is CASSCPGPRCGYTF. The CDR3 DNA sequence: TGTGCCAGCAGTTGTCCGGGCCCGCGGTGTGGCTACACCTTC.

This clonotype was observed a few times. CDR3 sequence reads: CASSEETQYF. The CDR3 nucleotides are TGTGCCAGCAGTGAGGAGACCCAGTACTTC. The J gene is TRBJ2-5, the V gene TRBV2, with unresolved D. This CDR3 spans 10 amino acids. V was cut by 3 bases and J by 5 bases, with 1 base left in between. Germline loops: CDR1 SNHLY, CDR2 FYNNEI.

The V call is TRBV19, the J call TRBJ1-5; 9 nucleotides match TRBD1. With 9 bases clipped from V and 6 bases from J, the junction kept 6 bases outside the gene matches. The V gene's germline CDR1 is LNHDA and CDR2 SQIVND (reference sequence). This CDR3 is built from 13 residues. The CDR3 reads CASRGQGVQPQHF. As DNA, the CDR3 is TGTGCCAGCAGGGGACAGGGAGTTCAGCCCCAGCATTTT.

The chain combines TRBV11-3 with TRBJ2-7; tentative D call: TRBD2 (6 bases). The CDR3 length is 15 residues. The V gene lost 5 bases and the J gene lost 4 bases, with 18 bases spanning the gap. Germline V gene sequence: CDR1 SGHNT, CDR2 YENEEA. The CDR3 protein is CASSHRGGKQYEQYF. CDR3 DNA: TGTGCCAGCAGCCACCGTGGCGGGAAACAGTACGAGCAGTACTTC.

The rearrangement joins TRBV27 to TRBJ2-5; perhaps TRBD2 as D (6 bases). V lost 3 bases, J lost 5 bases, and 25 bases lay in between. Germline-derived CDR1 and CDR2 are MNHEY and SMNVEV (reference sequence). The CDR3 is 18 residues long. The CDR3 DNA reads TGTGCCAGCAGTTTTAAGACGAAGACAGCAAGCGGGCGGGAGACCCAGTACTTC. This gives the protein CASSFKTKTASGRETQYF.

The gene calls are TRBV10-3 and TRBJ2-5; 14 bases fit TRBD2. Germline values: CDR1 ENHRY, CDR2 SYGVKD. V shed 2 bases, J shed 4 bases, and the junction held 9 bases outside the gene matches. CDR3 length: 18 residues. As DNA, the CDR3 is TGTGCCATCAGTGAGCCGGGATGGACTAGCGGGGGGCGAGAGACCCAGTACTTC. This sequence encodes CAISEPGWTSGGRETQYF.

The CDR3 DNA reads as TGTGCCAGTATCCGGGGGTCCGACACTGAAGCTTTCTTT. This sequence encodes CASIRGSDTEAFF. The V call is TRBV19, the J call TRBJ1-1; possibly TRBD1 for D (5 bases). Germline values: CDR1 LNHDA, CDR2 SQIVND (reference sequence). V was pared by 7 bases and J by 3 bases, with 12 bases between. The CDR3 extends over 13 amino acids.

The chain links TRBV15 to TRBJ2-5, with TRBD2 as a possible D gene (6 bases). V was trimmed by 3 bases and J by 2 bases, leaving 13 bases between them. Germline lookup yields CDR1 LNHNV and CDR2 YYDKDF (reference sequence). The CDR3 length is 15 residues. This CDR3 reads CATSSPRGGQETQYF. As DNA, the CDR3 is TGTGCCACCAGCAGCCCGAGAGGAGGGCAAGAGACCCAGTACTTC.

This chain uses TRBV24-1 with TRBJ2-3; unclear D gene. Trimming removed 5 bases from V and 4 bases from J, with 12 bases in between. In germline, CDR1 is KGHDR, CDR2 SFDVKD. The CDR3 covers 14 residues. In DNA form, the CDR3 reads TGTGCCACCAGTGGCAACGGAAGGCCAGATACGCAGTATTTT. Amino acids: CATSGNGRPDTQYF.

The chain uses TRBV28 and TRBJ1-2; unclear D gene. With 2 bases removed from V and 7 bases from J, the gap between germline ends came to 8 bases. Germline loops: CDR1 MDHEN, CDR2 SYDVKM. The CDR3 loop spans 12 amino acids. In DNA, the CDR3 is TGTGCCAGCAGTTTACTTAATGGTGGCTACACCTTC. It translates to CASSLLNGGYTF.

The rearrangement joins TRBV7-2 to TRBJ1-6, with D possibly matching TRBD1 (6 bases). The V end was cut by 5 bases, the J end by 7 bases, with 15 bases between. Germline CDR1 reads SGHTA; CDR2 reads FQGNSA. CDR3 length: 15 residues. CDR3 sequence: CASSIGQTGNSPLHF. The DNA for the CDR3 is TGTGCCAGCAGCATCGGACAGACCGGGAATTCACCCCTCCACTTT.

The chain uses TRBV20-1 and TRBJ2-7, with TRBD2 as a possible D gene (5 bases). Germline V CDR1 and CDR2: DFQATT, SNEGSKA (reference sequence). Between the trimmed V and J ends, which lost 7 bases and 3 bases, there was a span of 13 bases. The CDR3 has 12 amino acids. The CDR3 bases are TGCAGTGGACGGGGAAGCGGCTACGAGCAGTACTTC. The encoded protein is CSGRGSGYEQYF.

This clonotype has just a few counts. The V gene is TRBV20-1, the J gene TRBJ1-5; D remains ambiguous. Trimming left V 3 bases short and J 9 bases short, with 9 bases between. The CDR3 runs to 11 residues. Germline assignment: CDR1 DFQATT and CDR2 SNEGSKA (reference sequence). CDR3: CSASREGPQHF. The CDR3 DNA reads TGCAGTGCTAGTAGGGAGGGGCCCCAGCATTTT.